Here is one TCR beta chain with its context. Its target is not known. One junction end disagrees with the germline gene, perhaps due to a read error. The data originate from a study of tumor-infiltrating lymphocytes in primary liver carcinoma. In the study overall: Staging of the tumors gave T1-T3 N0M0, with widths of roughly 4.2 to 11 cm.

The CDR3 loop spans 14 amino acids. Germline CDR1 reads SGHNT; CDR2 reads YENEEA. The authors made TCR beta cDNA from around 500 ng total RNA with a constant-region primer. Modified slightly, ARM-PCR produced TCR beta libraries over three nested multiplex PCR rounds. Forward primers for TRBV1-TRBV30 and a C-beta reverse primer served the first two PCR rounds, at around 9 cycles each. TCRdb processed the multiplex PCR reads anew with MiXCR; each CDR3 protein has one entry. The data show nearly 45,000 distinct CDR3 sequences, with around 70% seen just once and about a fifth held by the top ten. Co-extracted RNA and DNA came from around 18-30 mg of unsorted bulk tissue. Study-wide points: The study found a significantly higher top-250-clone fraction in tumors than in blood (p = 0.039). Just about 7-25% of leading clones were found in every one of five regions. Compared with tumor region pairs, tumor-adjacent and tumor-blood pairs overlapped less.

The TCR comes from a man aged 40-50 years with primary liver carcinoma and hepatitis B virus infection. The sequencing sample was made of liver tumor tissue from sampling region 2. The subset denotes: tumor region T2, inferior pole. This chain uses TRBV11-3 with TRBJ2-7; TRBD2 matches at 7 bases. CDR3 sequence (DNA): TGTACCAGCAGCCCTGGAGAATGGGACTACGAGCAATACTTC. The encoded protein is CTSSPGEWDYEQYF. Drawing the rest from reference TRBV11-3 and TRBJ2-7, the complete variable domain is EAGVVQSPRYKIIEKKQPVAFWCNPISGHNTLYWYLQNLGQGPELLIRYENEEAVDDSQLPKDRFSAERLKGVDSTLKIQPAELGDSAVYLCTSSPGEWDYEQYFGPGTRLTVT.